Only one count was recorded for the clone carrying this TCR beta chain. Participants were placed into cohorts based on the clinical history they reported. The sample belongs to a study of blood T cell repertoires in COVID-19. The wider study: Acute and convalescent COVID-19 specimens originated in the United States, Italy and Spain. In each case, the material was cDNA or gDNA derived from T cells, B-cell-depleted T cells, or PBMCs.

CDR1 is SGHAT, CDR2 FQNNGV, per germline. The CDR3 extends over 16 amino acids. With 3 bases clipped from V and 4 bases from J, the junction kept 6 bases outside the gene matches. Original processing notes: It was from reference gene primer amplification that nucleated cell counts were estimated. TCRdb's table, derived via immunoSEQ multiplex PCR, lists solely in-frame clones and lacks some. V and J calls and clone size come straight from that table; D and trimming were deduced from the DNA. The sample holds some 300,000 clones, roughly 87% seen once. The sequence derives from a woman under 40 who had recovered from COVID-19. The sequenced sample was PBMCs or T cells enriched from blood (not recorded which). The chain couples TRBV11-2 to TRBJ2-3; 11 bases fit TRBD1. The CDR3 spells CASSFRTGGDPDTQYF. Here the CDR3 DNA reads TGTGCCAGCAGCTTCCGGACAGGGGGCGACCCAGATACGCAGTATTTT. Complete variable domain (other parts from reference TRBV11-2 and TRBJ2-3): EAGVAQSPRYKIIEKRQSVAFWCNPISGHATLYWYQQILGQGPKLLIQFQNNGVVDDSQLPKDRFSAERLKGVDSTLKIQPAKLEDSAVYLCASSFRTGGDPDTQYFGPGTRLTVL.